A single sample gave rise to the 30 T cell receptor beta chains below, sequenced in a study of T cell responses to AZD1222 COVID-19 vaccine. Profiling relied on immunoSEQ multiplex PCR, and the TCRdb table lists in-frame clones only, not all of them. The sample consists of 170,000 or so clones, just over 90% of them appearing once. The source material was peripheral blood, sampled on day 0 of AZD1222 vaccination. Source of these receptors: an adult in good health.

In its sample, this clone was seen a few times. The J gene is TRBJ1-6, the V gene TRBV18, with 8 bases aligning to TRBD1. Per germline, CDR1 KGHSH and CDR2 LQKENI. This CDR3 contains 13 residues. Here the CDR3 reads CATGGSLESPLHF. Here the CDR3 DNA reads TGTGCTACAGGGGGTAGCTTGGAATCACCCCTCCACTTT. Filled out from reference TRBV18 and TRBJ1-6, the complete variable domain reads NAGVMQNPRHLVRRRGQEARLRCSPMKGHSHVYWYRQLPEEGLKFMVYLQKENIIDESGMPKERFSAEFPKEGPSILRIQQVVRGDSAAYFCATGGSLESPLHFGNGTRLTVT.

J is TRBJ1-2 and V is TRBV6-5; D uncertain. CDR3 length equals 13 residues. The V and J ends lost 7 bases and 2 bases respectively, with 11 bases between them. The germline V gene has CDR1 MNHEY and CDR2 SVGAGI. CDR3 loop: CASTNTRNYGYTF. The CDR3 DNA is TGTGCCAGCACCAACACCCGGAACTATGGCTACACCTTC.

The chain uses TRBV19 and TRBJ1-2; D is undetermined. V dropped 1 base and J dropped 5 bases, with 8 bases sitting between them. The CDR3 is 13 amino acids. Germline lookup yields CDR1 LNHDA and CDR2 SQIVND (reference sequence). Here the CDR3 reads CASSIGGNYGYTF. CDR3 nucleotides: TGTGCCAGTAGTATAGGCGGAAATTATGGCTACACCTTC.

This clone has just a few counts. V is TRBV7-9 and J is TRBJ1-5; tentatively, D is TRBD1 (5 bases). Trimming pared 1 base from V and 5 bases from J, leaving 9 bases between. Germline loops: CDR1 SEHNR, CDR2 FQNEAQ (reference sequence). The CDR3 length is 14 residues. CDR3 DNA: TGTGCCAGCAGCTTAGATACAGGTCATCAGCCCCAGCATTTT. As protein: CASSLDTGHQPQHF.

This chain uses TRBV11-1 with TRBJ2-1; D may be TRBD1 (6 bases). The germline gives CDR1 SGHAT, CDR2 FQDESV (reference sequence). V shed 3 bases and J shed 4 bases, with 13 bases lying between them. The CDR3 has 15 amino acids. The CDR3 DNA follows: TGTGCCAGCAGCTTTTCGACAGGAAGTTACAATGAGCAGTTCTTC. Translation gives CASSFSTGSYNEQFF.

This clone appeared a single time. The DNA is omitted, as the CDR3 cannot be located on it reliably, and the CDR3 follows TCRdb's listing. The chain has TRBV7-2 and TRBJ2-1; the D call TRBD2 from the table was never checked on the DNA. The germline CDR1 and CDR2 sequences are SGHTA and FQGNSA. The CDR3 has 16 amino acids, counting both end residues. This CDR3 reads CASSSSSGETYNEQFF.

V usage is TRBV9 and J usage is TRBJ1-2; 8 positions match TRBD1. This CDR3 is 15 amino acids long. The V gene's germline CDR1 is SGDLS and CDR2 YYNGEE. J was trimmed by 4 bases and V by 3 bases; bases with no gene match: 8. The CDR3 sequence: CASSGRQGLGYGYTF. CDR3 coding DNA: TGTGCCAGCAGCGGACGACAGGGGTTAGGCTATGGCTACACCTTC.

The J gene is TRBJ2-1, the V gene TRBV27; D may be TRBD1 or TRBD2 (5 bases each). This CDR3 region has 14 residues. Deletions cut 4 bases from V and 3 bases from J, with 10 bases between. CDR1 is MNHEY, CDR2 SMNVEV, per germline (reference sequence). DNA for the CDR3: TGTGCCAGCAGTTCGGGACCCCACTACAATGAGCAGTTCTTC. This sequence encodes CASSSGPHYNEQFF.

This clone was detected only once. The genes are TRBV2 and TRBJ2-7, with a tentative D call TRBD1 (5 bases). This CDR3 has 11 residues. The germline gives CDR1 SNHLY, CDR2 FYNNEI. Trimming left V 7 bases short and J 3 bases short, with 7 bases between. CDR3 in amino acids: CASMTDYEQYF. CDR3 coding DNA: TGTGCCAGCATGACAGACTACGAGCAGTACTTC.

The chain uses TRBV5-4 and TRBJ2-1; 7 bases fit TRBD2. The CDR3 spans 19 residues. Germline V CDR1 and CDR2: SGHNT, YYREEE (reference sequence). Trimming took 4 bases from V and 0 from J; bases not matched to a gene: 16. The CDR3 DNA reads as TGTGCCAGCAGCCTAGGGCGGCGGGGGAGTTCTAGCTCCTACAATGAGCAGTTCTTC. It specifies CASSLGRRGSSSSYNEQFF.

The chain recombines TRBV27 with TRBJ1-1; D is perhaps TRBD1 (6 bases). Germline CDR1 reads MNHEY; CDR2 reads SMNVEV (reference sequence). The CDR3 is 14 amino acids. Trimming shortened V by 8 bases and J by 1 base, and 14 bases separated the two germline ends. The CDR3 DNA is TGTGCCAGCCTTCGATGGGGGCCGAACACTGAAGCTTTCTTT. This sequence encodes CASLRWGPNTEAFF.

V and J are TRBV11-1 and TRBJ2-1; D is possibly TRBD1 or TRBD2 (5 bases each). The CDR3 is made up of 14 amino acids. V shed 2 bases and J shed 4 bases, with 9 bases lying between them. Germline V gene sequence: CDR1 SGHAT, CDR2 FQDESV (reference sequence). CDR3 sequence (DNA): TGTGCCAGCAGCTTAAGCGAGGGGTACAATGAGCAGTTCTTC. The encoded protein is CASSLSEGYNEQFF.

CDR3 loop: CASSPSLGGYTF. The DNA for the CDR3 is TGTGCCAGCAGCCCCTCTTTGGGGGGCTACACCTTC. The chain couples TRBV7-9 to TRBJ1-2; D gene unclear. Germline CDR1 is SEHNR and CDR2 is FQNEAQ (reference sequence). Trimming cost V 5 bases and J 8 bases, with 12 bases left between them. CDR3 length equals 12 residues.

The chain is built from TRBV19 and TRBJ1-5, with 8 bases lining up with TRBD1. The ends lost 7 bases at V and 3 bases at J; junction bases unmatched: 14. Per the germline V gene, CDR1 is LNHDA and CDR2 is SQIVND (reference sequence). This CDR3 is 17 amino acids long. Here the CDR3 reads CASIGGQGALFNQPQHF. In DNA, the CDR3 is TGTGCCAGTATAGGAGGGCAGGGGGCCCTTTTCAATCAGCCCCAGCATTTT.

The V gene is TRBV4-3, the J gene TRBJ1-1; D is unclear. The CDR3 has 14 residues. V lost 4 bases and J 0 bases, leaving 9 bases between the germline ends. CDR1 LGHNA and CDR2 YSLEER come from the germline V gene. CDR3 protein: CASSRATLNTEAFF. CDR3 nucleotides: TGCGCCAGCAGCCGGGCCACACTGAACACTGAAGCTTTCTTT.

The gene calls are TRBV6-5 and TRBJ1-1, with D possibly TRBD1 on 5 matching bases. V shed 6 bases and J shed 0 bases, with 11 bases lying between them. This CDR3 contains 14 residues. Germline V gene sequence: CDR1 MNHEY, CDR2 SVGAGI. The CDR3: CASSVRQLNTEAFF. The CDR3 nucleotides are TGTGCCAGCAGCGTCCGACAGTTGAACACTGAAGCTTTCTTT.

This chain joins TRBV5-8 and TRBJ1-4, with D tentatively TRBD1 (5 bases). In germline, CDR1 is SGHTS, CDR2 YDEGEE. Trimming removed 6 bases from V and 8 bases from J, with 20 bases in between. The CDR3 consists of 15 residues. The CDR3 loop is CASTLNFRGDEKLFF. The CDR3 nucleotides read TGTGCCAGCACCCTGAACTTTAGGGGAGACGAAAAACTGTTTTTT.

The chain carries TRBV5-6 and TRBJ2-5; D gene unclear. Trimming removed 2 bases at V and 5 bases at J, with 10 bases between. The CDR3 covers 13 residues. Germline values: CDR1 SGHDT, CDR2 YYEEEE. CDR3 nucleotides: TGTGCCAGCAGCTTCTCCCTTGGGGAGACCCAGTACTTC. It is translated as CASSFSLGETQYF.

The chain employs TRBV14 and TRBJ1-5; D is ambiguous. Looked up from germline, CDR1 is SGHDN and CDR2 is FVKESK. V dropped 6 bases and J dropped 5 bases, with 11 bases sitting between them. CDR3 length: 13 amino acids. CDR3 sequence: CASSIGGDQPQHF. The CDR3 DNA is TGTGCCAGCAGTATAGGTGGGGATCAGCCCCAGCATTTT.

This clone appeared once. This chain uses TRBV7-2 with TRBJ1-5; TRBD1 agrees at 11 bases. Germline lookup yields CDR1 SGHTA and CDR2 FQGNSA. The J segment lost 6 bases and the V segment lost 5 bases, leaving 6 bases of the junction unmatched. The CDR3 has 15 amino acids. This chain's CDR3 is CASSLGQGALQPQHF. CDR3 sequence (DNA): TGTGCCAGCAGCCTCGGACAGGGGGCACTTCAGCCCCAGCATTTT. The full variable domain, its missing parts supplied by reference TRBV7-2 and TRBJ1-5, is GAGVSQSPSNKVTEKGKDVELRCDPISGHTALYWYRQSLGQGLEFLIYFQGNSAPDKSGLPSDRFSAERTGGSVSTLTIQRTQQEDSAVYLCASSLGQGALQPQHFGDGTRLSIL.

This clone appeared a single time. The chain employs TRBV28 and TRBJ1-2; D gene uncertain. Per germline, CDR1 MDHEN and CDR2 SYDVKM. Trimming took off 3 bases at V and 2 bases at J, with 4 bases between the two ends. This CDR3 has 12 residues. The CDR3 loop is CASSLANYGYTF. The DNA of the CDR3 is TGTGCCAGCAGTTTGGCCAACTATGGCTACACCTTC.

The rearrangement uses TRBV30 and TRBJ1-6, with 7 bases fitting TRBD1. Trimming at V came to 2 bases and at J to 7 bases, leaving 11 bases not matched to a gene. Germline lookup yields CDR1 GTSNPN and CDR2 SVGIG (reference sequence). This CDR3 comprises 16 residues. The DNA for the CDR3 is TGTGCCTGGAGTCCTATATCTGACAGGGAAAATTCACCCCTCCACTTT. It codes for CAWSPISDRENSPLHF.

The V call is TRBV14, the J call TRBJ1-6; TRBD1 agrees at 8 bases. Trimming removed 4 bases from V and 4 bases from J; junction bases left unmatched: 6. The CDR3 is 16 amino acids. Germline V gene sequence: CDR1 SGHDN, CDR2 FVKESK. This chain's CDR3 is CASSPSDRGYNSPLHF. DNA for the CDR3: TGTGCCAGCAGCCCAAGTGACAGGGGATATAATTCACCCCTCCACTTT.

The V and J genes are TRBV6-5 and TRBJ1-1, with unresolved D. The germline CDR1 and CDR2 sequences are MNHEY and SVGAGI. Trimming removed 6 bases from V and 2 bases from J, with 10 bases in between. This CDR3 is built from 13 residues. The CDR3 DNA is TGTGCCAGCAGCAACCGCCCTAACACTGAAGCTTTCTTT. Translating gives CASSNRPNTEAFF.

The CDR3 region has the DNA TGTGCCAGCAGCCAAATCCGTTTGGAGACCCAGTACTTC. Translated: CASSQIRLETQYF. J is TRBJ2-5 and V is TRBV3-1 (or the pseudogene TRBV3-2); no definite D call. The CDR3 is made up of 13 amino acids. V was shortened by 2 bases and J by 5 bases, with 9 bases between the two germline ends. Germline CDR1 reads LGHDT; CDR2 reads YNNKEL (reference sequence).

V gene TRBV6-5 combines with J gene TRBJ1-1, with a tentative D call TRBD1 (6 bases). Trimming stripped 5 bases from V and 10 bases from J, with 14 bases between. The CDR3 has 12 residues. CDR1 and CDR2 from the germline V gene are MNHEY and SVGAGI. CDR3 sequence: CASSRGAGTAFF. The CDR3 coding sequence is TGTGCCAGCAGTCGGGGGGCAGGGACAGCTTTCTTT.

This clone has only one observation. The chain employs TRBV7-7 and TRBJ2-1; 8 bases align to TRBD2. The V gene's germline CDR1 is SSHAT and CDR2 FNYEAQ (reference sequence). Trimming took 3 bases from V and 4 from J; bases not matched to a gene: 11. The CDR3 has 17 amino acids. The chain's CDR3 is CASSFAYAGGGYNEQFF. The CDR3 coding sequence is TGTGCCAGCAGCTTTGCCTACGCGGGGGGCGGTTACAATGAGCAGTTCTTC. Combining the CDR3 with reference TRBV7-7 and TRBJ2-1 gives the whole variable domain GAGVSQSPRYKVTKRGQDVTLRCDPISSHATLYWYQQALGQGPEFLTYFNYEAQPDKSGLPSDRFSAERPEGSISTLTIQRTEQRDSAMYRCASSFAYAGGGYNEQFFGPGTRLTVL.

V is TRBV18 and J is TRBJ2-3, with D perhaps TRBD1 (5 bases). The V end was cut by 1 base, the J end by 0 bases, with 8 bases between. The CDR3 has 15 amino acids. Germline assignment: CDR1 KGHSH and CDR2 LQKENI. This CDR3 is CASSPRTTSTDTQYF. Written as DNA, the CDR3 is TGTGCCAGCTCACCACGGACAACTAGCACAGATACGCAGTATTTT. The full variable domain, completed using reference TRBV18 and TRBJ2-3, is NAGVMQNPRHLVRRRGQEARLRCSPMKGHSHVYWYRQLPEEGLKFMVYLQKENIIDESGMPKERFSAEFPKEGPSILRIQQVVRGDSAAYFCASSPRTTSTDTQYFGPGTRLTVL.

The genes are TRBV4-3 and TRBJ1-2, with a tentative D call TRBD1 (6 bases). CDR3 size: 15 residues. The V end lost 2 bases, the J end lost 5 bases, and 15 bases lay between the germline ends. CDR1 is LGHNA and CDR2 is YSLEER in the germline V gene. The CDR3 here is CASSQQEQGEYGYTF. The CDR3 coding sequence is TGCGCCAGCAGCCAACAAGAACAGGGAGAGTATGGCTACACCTTC.

A single count supports this clone. The chain recombines TRBV14 with TRBJ1-5; a possible D gene is TRBD1 (5 bases). This CDR3 is built from 13 residues. Germline V gives CDR1 SGHDN, CDR2 FVKESK. Trimming removed 2 bases at V and 4 bases at J, with 6 bases between. CDR3 sequence (DNA): TGTGCCAGCAGCCAAAAGGGGAATCAGCCCCAGCATTTT. Translating it yields CASSQKGNQPQHF.